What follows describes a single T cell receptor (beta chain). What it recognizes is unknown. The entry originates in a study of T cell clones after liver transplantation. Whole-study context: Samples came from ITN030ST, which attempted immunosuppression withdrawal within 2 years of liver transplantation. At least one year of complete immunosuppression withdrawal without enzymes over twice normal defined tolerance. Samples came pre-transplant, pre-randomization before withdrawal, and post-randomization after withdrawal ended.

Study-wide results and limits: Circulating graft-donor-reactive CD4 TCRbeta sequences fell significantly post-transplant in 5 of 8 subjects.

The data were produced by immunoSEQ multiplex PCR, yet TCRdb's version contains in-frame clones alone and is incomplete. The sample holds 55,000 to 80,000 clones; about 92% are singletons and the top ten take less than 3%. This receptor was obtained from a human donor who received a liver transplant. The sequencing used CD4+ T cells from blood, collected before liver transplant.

CDR3 sequence reads: CASREGRNIQYF. As DNA, the CDR3 is TGTGCCAGCAGGGAGGGTCGGAACATTCAGTACTTC. This rearrangement joins TRBV25-1 to TRBJ2-4, with D tentatively TRBD2 (6 bases). With 6 bases removed from V and 7 bases from J, the gap between germline ends came to 10 bases. In germline, CDR1 is MGHDK, CDR2 SYGVNS. The CDR3 loop spans 12 amino acids.